This T cell receptor (beta chain) was profiled in a study of CD8 T cells in ankylosing spondylitis (dated by TCRdb to 2017 to 2019). At the level of the whole study: T cell receptor beta repertoires were profiled in healthy donors and ankylosing spondylitis patients so that disease-linked TCR variants could be found. The full study cohort was made up of about two dozen ankylosing spondylitis patients and 108 healthy donors. Peripheral blood was sampled, and synovial fluid was additionally collected from ankylosing spondylitis patients. General conclusions and limits of the study: The disease-linked clones showed a CD8+ phenotype and occurred at relatively low frequencies in peripheral blood. The disease-linked clones were reported to be significantly enriched in matched synovial fluid samples from ankylosing spondylitis patients. Some motif variants were previously reported in synovial fluid and blood of reactive arthritis patients, suggesting common disease-initiation mechanisms. A TCR beta motif made up of 7 to 9 highly homologous amino acid variants appeared to be characteristic of blood from ankylosing spondylitis patients.

Ten or more counts support this clonotype. No cognate antigen has been identified for it. No base quality values were provided; no much bigger clone lies one nucleotide off. Including cysteine and phenylalanine, the CDR3 has 14 amino acids. The entry retains the CDR3 DNA only, 42 bases that are in frame from base 1. The germline V gene (reference sequence) supplies CDR1 MNHEY and CDR2 SMNVEV. The junction shows trimming of 3 bases on V and 2 bases on J, and the gene matches do not reach 3 bases of it. TCRdb names Illumina HiSeq 2500 as the instrument used. Quantitative 5'-RACE with molecular barcodes was the method used to prepare the TCR beta libraries. Per the source publication's procedure: Disease-linked TCR variants were identified with a new computational method built on a probabilistic model of VDJ rearrangement. TCRdb's own reprocessing of the public reads used fastp at Q25 and MiXCR and kept productive beta chains. Every distinct CDR3 protein forms one entry, paired with its most common genes and DNA. The V and J calls and clone size come from TCRdb's table, not from the authors' own analysis. The sample includes roughly 350,000 distinct CDR3 sequences, with less than 9.5% observed a single time. Clones ranked in the top ten supply more than 14% of the sample.

This clonotype was obtained from a male donor with ankylosing spondylitis. Recombination connected TRBV27 to TRBJ2-7; 8 central bases correspond to TRBD2. Sequenced sample: blood, either unsorted or a sorted T cell fraction (not recorded which). The sequence in DNA is TGTGCCAGCAGTTTCAGCGGGGGCCCCTACGAGCAGTACTTC. The translation is CASSFSGGPYEQYF.